The 17 T cell receptor beta chains given below trace back to one sample, sequenced in a study of T cells expressing NK-cell markers (dated by TCRdb to about 2020). The library was made by 5' RACE. Data came from an Illumina HiSeq 2000. TCRdb reprocessed the sequencing reads and holds a single record per CDR3 protein sequence, with no DNA. The sample table holds some 460,000 distinct CDR3 sequences. Almost 1.5% of the sample is in the top ten clones. The specimen was blood T cells: a sorted CD56 or NKG2C T cell subset, CD4+ or CD8+ T cells, or bulk PBMC T cells (not recorded which). The receptors derive from a woman in her forties or fifties in good health. Donor details come from another sample of the same person, matched by shared clones.

This chain connects TRBV6-4 to TRBJ1-2; TCRdb gives TRBD1 as the D gene, but with no DNA this cannot be confirmed. CDR1 MRHNA and CDR2 SNTAGT come from the germline V gene. This CDR3 region has 16 residues. The chain's CDR3 is CASSDSQKTGDYGYTF.

V and J are TRBV5-1 and TRBJ2-1; the D call from TCRdb, TRBD1, cannot be confirmed without DNA. The CDR3 loop spans 14 amino acids. CDR1 and CDR2 from the germline V gene are SGHRS and YFSETQ. This chain's CDR3 is CASSLPATGNEQFF.

The chain links TRBV7-8 to TRBJ2-7; the TCRdb call, TRBD2, lacks DNA for checking. Germline-derived CDR1 and CDR2 are SGHVS and FQNEAQ. The CDR3 sequence is 14 residues long. CDR3 loop: CASSFELAGAEQYF.

J is TRBJ1-3 and V is TRBV7-6. This CDR3 is 14 amino acids long. Germline CDR1 and CDR2: SGHVS and FNYEAQ. This CDR3 reads CASSPTRAGNTIYF.

This CDR3 reads CSATLSGTGWETQYF. The V call is TRBV20-1, the J call TRBJ2-5; without DNA, the TCRdb call of TRBD1 cannot be checked. The CDR3 runs 15 residues. The germline V gene has CDR1 DFQATT and CDR2 SNEGSKA (reference sequence).

The chain recombines TRBV29-1 with TRBJ1-2; the D call from TCRdb, TRBD1, cannot be confirmed without DNA. Germline V gene data show CDR1 as SQVTM and CDR2 as ANQGSEA. This CDR3 region has 14 residues. The CDR3 sequence: CSVEDDRLSGGYTF.

This rearrangement joins TRBV20-1 to TRBJ2-5; TCRdb reports TRBD1, a call that lacks DNA to check it against. The germline V gene encodes CDR1 DFQATT and CDR2 SNEGSKA (reference sequence). The CDR3 covers 14 residues. The CDR3: CSAGHRSTQETQYF.

The chain carries TRBV6-5 and TRBJ2-1; without DNA, the TCRdb call of TRBD2 cannot be checked. There are 15 residues in the CDR3. CDR1 and CDR2 (germline): MNHEY, SVGAGI. CDR3 amino acids: CASSPGGTILNEQFF.

This sequence joins TRBV29-1 and TRBJ2-1; TCRdb calls TRBD1, which cannot be checked without DNA. The CDR3 sequence is 16 residues long. CDR1 is SQVTM and CDR2 is ANQGSEA in the germline V gene. CDR3: CSVGPGSGVSYNEQFF.

This chain joins TRBV15 and TRBJ2-3. CDR1 and CDR2 from the germline V gene are LNHNV and YYDKDF (reference sequence). The CDR3 has 15 residues. Here the CDR3 reads CATSRDTLGTDTQYF.

This chain uses TRBV12-3 or TRBV12-4 with TRBJ2-5; the TCRdb call, TRBD2, lacks DNA for checking. This CDR3 is built from 13 residues. The CDR3: CASSRASQETQYF.

This rearrangement joins TRBV29-1 to TRBJ1-2. This CDR3 is built from 11 residues. The V gene's germline CDR1 is SQVTM and CDR2 ANQGSEA. The CDR3 is CSVIRNYGYTF.

The chain combines TRBV5-1 with TRBJ2-1; as DNA is missing, the TRBD2 call by TCRdb cannot be tested. This CDR3 contains 15 residues. The germline V gene encodes CDR1 SGHRS and CDR2 YFSETQ. CDR3 residues: CASSLTSGSLNEQFF.

The chain uses TRBV15 and TRBJ2-7; TCRdb selects TRBD2, and the lack of DNA leaves this call unchecked. This CDR3 comprises 14 residues. Germline CDR1 and CDR2: LNHNV and YYDKDF (reference sequence). This chain's CDR3 is CATSTRVGAYEQYF.

The chain links TRBV6-2 or TRBV6-3 to TRBJ2-1; the D call from TCRdb, TRBD2, cannot be confirmed without DNA. Germline assignment: CDR1 MNHEY and CDR2 SVGEGT. The CDR3 spans 15 residues. The CDR3 sequence: CASSLLAGGPQEQFF.

V gene TRBV4-2 combines with J gene TRBJ1-2. From germline, CDR1 is LGHNA and CDR2 YNFKEQ. The CDR3 covers 16 residues. CDR3 loop: CASSQDSAGPNYGYTF.

The chain uses TRBV5-1 and TRBJ1-1. The length of the CDR3 is 15 residues. Germline V gene lookup returns CDR1 SGHRS and CDR2 YFSETQ. CDR3 region: CASSLASAMNTEAFF.